These 5 T cell receptor beta chains were all obtained from the same sample, sequenced in a study of human T cells and chemical hapten exposure. Indicated time point: patch test 3, about 24 weeks after DPC sensitization. Indicated treatment: therapeutic diphenylcyclopropenone sensitization with weekly scalp DPC. Using its own MiXCR run on the RACE reads, TCRdb lists one record per CDR3 protein. Of 150,000 to 200,000 distinct CDR3 sequences listed, about 25% are singletons. Sequencing was performed on whole blood, taken in connection with sensitization to the hapten diphenylcyclopropenone (DPC). All receptors derive from a woman in her thirties or forties with alopecia areata. Some clones in this sample may be carry-over from other donors' samples.

The rearrangement links TRBV7-9 to TRBJ2-1, with TRBD1 as a possible D gene (5 bases). CDR3 length: 13 residues. CDR1 SEHNR and CDR2 FQNEAQ come from the germline V gene (reference sequence). V lost 6 bases to trimming and J lost 12 bases, with 18 bases between them. CDR3 DNA sequence: TGTGCCAGCAGTCCCAAGCCTCGGACACGGCAGTTCTTC. Translated, it gives CASSPKPRTRQFF.

V gene TRBV28 combines with J gene TRBJ1-5; TRBD1 aligns across 9 bases. V trimming: 8 bases; J trimming: 9 bases; junction bases outside the gene matches: 8. Germline-derived CDR1 and CDR2 are MDHEN and SYDVKM. The CDR3 runs 13 residues. The CDR3 coding sequence is TGTGCCAGCGGCCCTGGACAGGGGAGGCCCCAGCATTTT. It yields the protein CASGPGQGRPQHF.

The chain recombines TRBV20-1 with TRBJ2-3; no definite D call. CDR1 is DFQATT, CDR2 SNEGSKA, per germline (reference sequence). V lost 5 bases, J lost 3 bases, and 9 bases lay in between. CDR3 length equals 12 residues. The CDR3 region has the DNA TGCAGTGCTGGGCTAGAAACAGATACGCAGTATTTT. This encodes CSAGLETDTQYF.

In this sample, this clonotype turned up a few times. V gene TRBV20-1 combines with J gene TRBJ1-2; 11 bases fit TRBD1. Germline V lookup: CDR1 DFQATT, CDR2 SNEGSKA (reference sequence). The junction had 5 bases not matched to a gene; V was cut back by 6 bases and J by 8 bases. The CDR3 sequence is 12 residues long. The CDR3 sequence is CSARTGGEGYTF. CDR3 nucleotide sequence: TGCAGTGCCCGGACAGGGGGCGAAGGCTACACCTTC.

The sample holds a few counts of this clonotype. The chain couples TRBV7-9 to TRBJ2-5; D is unresolved. The V and J ends lost 6 bases and 0 bases respectively, with 5 bases between them. Germline CDR1 SEHNR, CDR2 FQNEAQ (reference sequence). The CDR3 runs to 12 residues. The DNA for the CDR3 is TGTGCCAGCAGACAGTACCAAGAGACCCAGTACTTC. Translation: CASRQYQETQYF.